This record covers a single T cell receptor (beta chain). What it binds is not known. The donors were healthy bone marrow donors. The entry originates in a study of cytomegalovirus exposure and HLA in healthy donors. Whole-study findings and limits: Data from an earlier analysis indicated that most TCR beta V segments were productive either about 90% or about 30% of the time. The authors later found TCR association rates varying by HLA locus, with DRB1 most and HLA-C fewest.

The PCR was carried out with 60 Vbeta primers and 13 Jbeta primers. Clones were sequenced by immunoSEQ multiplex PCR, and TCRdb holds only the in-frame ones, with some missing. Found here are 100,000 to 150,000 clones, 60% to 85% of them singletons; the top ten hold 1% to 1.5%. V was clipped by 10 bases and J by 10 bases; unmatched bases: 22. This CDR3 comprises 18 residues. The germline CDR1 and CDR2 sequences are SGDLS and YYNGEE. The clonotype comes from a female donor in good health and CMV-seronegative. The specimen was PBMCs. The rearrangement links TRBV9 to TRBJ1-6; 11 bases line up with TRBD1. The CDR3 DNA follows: TGTGCCTCCCCAGGGTCCGGACAGGGGGCGCGAGGTCCCTCACCCCTCCACTTT. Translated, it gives CASPGSGQGARGPSPLHF. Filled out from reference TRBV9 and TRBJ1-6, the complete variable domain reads DSGVTQTPKHLITATGQRVTLRCSPRSGDLSVYWYQQSLDQGLQFLIQYYNGEERAKGNILERFSAQQFPDLHSELNLSSLELGDSALYFCASPGSGQGARGPSPLHFGNGTRLTVT.